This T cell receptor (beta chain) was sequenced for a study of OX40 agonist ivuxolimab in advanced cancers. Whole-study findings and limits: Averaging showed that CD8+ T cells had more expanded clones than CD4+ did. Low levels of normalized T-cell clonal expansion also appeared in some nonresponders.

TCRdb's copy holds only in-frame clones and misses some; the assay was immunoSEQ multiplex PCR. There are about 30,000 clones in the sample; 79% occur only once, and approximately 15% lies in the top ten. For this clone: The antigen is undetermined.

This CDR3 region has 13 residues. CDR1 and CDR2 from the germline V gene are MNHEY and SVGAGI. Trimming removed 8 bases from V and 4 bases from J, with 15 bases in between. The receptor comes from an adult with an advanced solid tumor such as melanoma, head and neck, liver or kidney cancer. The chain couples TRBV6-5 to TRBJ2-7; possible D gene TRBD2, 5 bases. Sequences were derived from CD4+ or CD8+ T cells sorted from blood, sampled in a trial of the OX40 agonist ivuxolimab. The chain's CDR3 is CASRGGDGYEQYF. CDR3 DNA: TGTGCCAGCCGAGGAGGTGACGGTTACGAGCAGTACTTC.